This TCR beta chain was recorded in a study of cytomegalovirus exposure and HLA in healthy donors. Trimming left V 3 bases short and J 5 bases short, with 5 bases between. The germline gives CDR1 MDHEN, CDR2 SYDVKM. The CDR3 has 12 amino acids. A roughly 130-subject validation cohort, separate from the approximately 720-subject first cohort, supplied the donors. The table came from immunoSEQ multiplex PCR; TCRdb's copy has only in-frame clones and leaves some out. The sample carries over 150,000 clones, about 90% recorded once. Sequencing input: PBMCs. The receptor's source is a woman between 18 and 30 years old in good health and CMV-seropositive. The V and J genes are TRBV28 and TRBJ2-1; no clear D gene. DNA for the CDR3: TGTGCCAGCAGTTTGAAGCACAATGAGCAGTTCTTC. This sequence encodes CASSLKHNEQFF.